These 26 T cell receptor beta chains share one sample of origin, sequenced in a study of cytomegalovirus exposure and HLA in healthy donors. Researchers ran the PCR with 60 Vbeta and 13 Jbeta primers. Here immunoSEQ multiplex PCR was the method, and the copy in TCRdb shows in-frame clones only, minus some. The repertoire has roughly 250,000 clones, 80% to 90% of them found once; the top ten carry 1.5% to 2%. Input material: PBMCs. These receptors were obtained from a woman in her 40s in good health and CMV-seropositive.

This sequence joins TRBV4-3 and TRBJ1-2; possible D gene TRBD1, 5 bases. V was clipped by 0 bases and J by 5 bases, with 10 bases between them. The CDR3 is 14 amino acids. Looked up from germline, CDR1 is LGHNA and CDR2 is YSLEER. CDR3: CASSQDSGPYGYTF. CDR3 coding DNA: TGCGCCAGCAGCCAAGACTCAGGGCCATATGGCTACACCTTC.

The chain carries TRBV7-9 and TRBJ2-7; TRBD2 matches at 11 bases. The CDR3 contains 14 residues. Germline V gene sequence: CDR1 SEHNR, CDR2 FQNEAQ (reference sequence). V lost 5 bases and J lost 3; bases outside the gene matches: 3. The CDR3 DNA reads TGTGCCAGCAGCCCACTAGCGGGGGTCTACGAGCAGTACTTC. Translation gives CASSPLAGVYEQYF.

As concerns this clone: Within the sample, other DNA sequences also encode this same CDR3. The rearrangement links TRBV6-5 to TRBJ1-1; 7 positions match TRBD1. The germline CDR1 and CDR2 sequences are MNHEY and SVGAGI. The V and J ends lost 2 bases and 1 base, in that order; junction bases with no gene match: 1. The CDR3 runs to 14 residues. The CDR3 loop reads CASSYRTGNTEAFF. In DNA form, the CDR3 reads TGTGCCAGCAGTTACAGGACAGGGAACACTGAAGCTTTCTTT.

The chain couples TRBV28 to TRBJ1-2; D may be TRBD1 (5 bases). V lost 8 bases to trimming and J lost 2 bases, with 9 bases between them. Germline V gene data show CDR1 as MDHEN and CDR2 as SYDVKM. The CDR3 is made up of 12 amino acids. CDR3 DNA sequence: TGTGCCAGCGAGAACAGGAACTATGGCTACACCTTC. Its translation is CASENRNYGYTF.

This clone was seen a few times. This sequence joins TRBV30 and TRBJ2-5, with TRBD2 matching over 7 bases. V shed 2 bases and J 5 bases; nucleotides not matched to a gene: 5. Germline V lookup: CDR1 GTSNPN, CDR2 SVGIG (reference sequence). The CDR3 sequence is 13 residues long. The CDR3 sequence: CAWSQRGGETQYF. DNA for the CDR3: TGTGCCTGGAGTCAGCGGGGAGGGGAGACCCAGTACTTC.

The V and J genes are TRBV20-1 and TRBJ1-6; D uncertain. Germline V gives CDR1 DFQATT, CDR2 SNEGSKA (reference sequence). This CDR3 has 11 amino acids. Trimming left V 1 base short and J 14 bases short, with 9 bases between. The CDR3 DNA is TGCAGTGCTAGAGTGAGGACTTCCCTCCACTTT. Protein product: CSARVRTSLHF.

Written as DNA, the CDR3 is TGTGCCAGCAGAGAACGGACAAATGGCTACACCTTC. Residues: CASRERTNGYTF. The chain uses TRBV5-8 and TRBJ1-2; D is possibly TRBD1 (5 bases). The germline gives CDR1 SGHTS, CDR2 YDEGEE. Trimming took off 5 bases at V and 6 bases at J, with 11 bases between the two ends. CDR3 size: 12 residues.

The rearrangement joins TRBV4-2 to TRBJ2-1, with 11 bases that match TRBD2. This CDR3 contains 15 residues. The germline gives CDR1 LGHNA, CDR2 YNFKEQ. Trimming removed 4 bases from V and 10 bases from J; junction bases left unmatched: 9. For the CDR3, the DNA is TGTGCCAGCAGCCCTCTAGCGGGAGGAAGAGACGAGCAGTTCTTC. Its protein is CASSPLAGGRDEQFF.

This clone is a singleton in its sample. This chain connects TRBV5-1 to TRBJ1-3; TRBD1 might be the D (5 bases). This CDR3 has 15 amino acids. Germline V CDR1 and CDR2: SGHRS, YFSETQ. Between the trimmed V and J ends, which lost 2 bases and 7 bases, there was a span of 16 bases. Written as DNA, the CDR3 is TGCGCCAGCAGCTTTACGGGGGGAGAAGCTAACACCATATATTTT. Its translation: CASSFTGGEANTIYF.

This chain links TRBV9 with TRBJ2-2; 8 bases are shared with TRBD1. Per germline, CDR1 SGDLS and CDR2 YYNGEE. This CDR3 has 13 residues. V trimming: 3 bases; J trimming: 10 bases; junction bases outside the gene matches: 5. This chain's CDR3 is CASSGTGIEELFF. The CDR3, as DNA: TGTGCCAGCAGCGGGACAGGGATAGAGGAGCTGTTTTTT.

The rearrangement links TRBV6-5 to TRBJ2-3, with a tentative D call TRBD1 (5 bases). Germline V gene sequence: CDR1 MNHEY, CDR2 SVGAGI. The CDR3 is 16 amino acids. Trimming removed 4 bases from V and 0 bases from J, with 14 bases in between. CDR3 amino acids: CASSSRTKISTDTQYF. In DNA form, the CDR3 reads TGTGCCAGCAGTTCCCGGACAAAAATTAGCACAGATACGCAGTATTTT.

The sample holds a few counts of this clone. The V and J genes are TRBV2 and TRBJ2-3; TRBD2 aligns across 9 bases. Germline loops: CDR1 SNHLY, CDR2 FYNNEI. Trimming cost V 8 bases and J 4 bases; bases outside gene matches: 16. CDR3 length: 17 residues. The CDR3 is CASRTQIGTSKADTQYF. CDR3 in DNA: TGTGCCAGCCGGACCCAAATCGGGACTAGCAAGGCAGATACGCAGTATTTT.

The V gene is TRBV29-1, the J gene TRBJ2-3, with D unclear. Germline assignment: CDR1 SQVTM and CDR2 ANQGSEA. This CDR3 region has 12 residues. V shed 3 bases and J shed 6 bases, with 10 bases lying between them. The CDR3 nucleotides are TGCAGCGTTGATCCAGGTTTGGATACGCAGTATTTT. It is translated as CSVDPGLDTQYF.

The chain joins TRBV18 to TRBJ2-7; 7 nucleotides match TRBD1. Germline V lookup: CDR1 KGHSH, CDR2 LQKENI. Unmatched junction bases numbered 10, after V lost 8 bases and J lost 3 bases. The CDR3 runs 14 residues. CDR3 loop: CASTRSGQNYEQYF. The DNA of the CDR3 is TGTGCCAGCACTAGATCGGGACAGAACTACGAGCAGTACTTC.

The V and J genes are TRBV9 and TRBJ2-1; 7 bases line up with TRBD2. Trimming removed 1 base from V and 0 bases from J; junction bases left unmatched: 1. This CDR3 has 15 amino acids. Germline CDR1 SGDLS, CDR2 YYNGEE. CDR3 sequence reads: CASSVRTSSYNEQFF. Here the CDR3 DNA reads TGTGCCAGCAGCGTAAGGACTAGCTCCTACAATGAGCAGTTCTTC.

V and J are TRBV9 and TRBJ2-1, with D perhaps matching TRBD1 (6 bases). With 3 bases removed from V and 7 bases from J, the gap between germline ends came to 17 bases. This CDR3 has 15 amino acids. Germline V gene lookup returns CDR1 SGDLS and CDR2 YYNGEE. In DNA, the CDR3 is TGTGCCAGCAGCGAGGTAGGGGGTTATGGGAATGAGCAGTTCTTC. Encoded protein: CASSEVGGYGNEQFF. The whole variable domain, filled in from reference TRBV9 and TRBJ2-1, reads DSGVTQTPKHLITATGQRVTLRCSPRSGDLSVYWYQQSLDQGLQFLIQYYNGEERAKGNILERFSAQQFPDLHSELNLSSLELGDSALYFCASSEVGGYGNEQFFGPGTRLTVL.

The chain links TRBV6-6 to TRBJ1-3; D is possibly TRBD1 (6 bases). CDR1 and CDR2 (germline): MNHNY, SVGAGI (reference sequence). The ends were cut back, 4 bases at V and 0 bases at J, with 10 bases in the middle. CDR3 length: 15 amino acids. The CDR3 DNA sequence: TGTGCCAGCAGTTTCGACAGGACCTCTGGAAACACCATATATTTT. Translating gives CASSFDRTSGNTIYF.

This sequence joins TRBV28 and TRBJ1-3; D remains unclear. Trimming took off 6 bases at V and 2 bases at J, with 5 bases between the two ends. CDR3 length equals 12 residues. In germline, CDR1 is MDHEN, CDR2 SYDVKM. CDR3 sequence: CASRGAGNTIYF. The CDR3 nucleotides read TGTGCCAGCAGGGGCGCTGGAAACACCATATATTTT.

The chain carries TRBV7-9 and TRBJ2-4; weak D call: TRBD2 (6 bases). The CDR3 extends over 14 amino acids. With 2 bases removed from V and 8 bases from J, the gap between germline ends came to 13 bases. Per the germline V gene, CDR1 is SEHNR and CDR2 is FQNEAQ (reference sequence). The CDR3, as DNA: TGTGCCAGCAGCTTACTCGGGGGAGAGGACATTCAGTACTTC. Protein: CASSLLGGEDIQYF.

J is TRBJ1-5 and V is TRBV7-3, with D uncertain. The CDR3 is made up of 13 amino acids. Germline values: CDR1 SGHTA, CDR2 FQGTGA. Trimming pared 5 bases from V and 7 bases from J, leaving 12 bases between. The CDR3 region is CASSTYTGQPQHF. The CDR3 DNA is TGTGCCAGCAGCACCTACACGGGACAGCCCCAGCATTTT.

The chain has TRBV19 and TRBJ1-1; no clear D. Trimming took off 9 bases at V and 0 bases at J, with 17 bases between the two ends. CDR1 is LNHDA, CDR2 SQIVND, per germline (reference sequence). The CDR3 runs to 15 residues. This CDR3 is CASRRESLMNTEAFF. The CDR3 DNA reads TGTGCCAGCCGTCGGGAGAGCCTAATGAACACTGAAGCTTTCTTT. The whole variable domain, remainder taken from reference TRBV19 and TRBJ1-1, is DGGITQSPKYLFRKEGQNVTLSCEQNLNHDAMYWYRQDPGQGLRLIYYSQIVNDFQKGDIAEGYSVSREKKESFPLTVTSAQKNPTAFYLCASRRESLMNTEAFFGQGTRLTVV.

The chain is built from TRBV6-5 and TRBJ2-5; a weak D match, TRBD2 (6 bases). CDR1 is MNHEY and CDR2 is SVGAGI in the germline V gene. CDR3 size: 14 residues. Between the trimmed V and J ends, which lost 2 bases and 5 bases, there was a span of 12 bases. The CDR3 is CASSYGGILETQYF. The CDR3 DNA reads TGTGCCAGCAGTTACGGGGGGATTTTGGAGACCCAGTACTTC.

V and J are TRBV30 and TRBJ1-5; D possibly corresponds to TRBD1 (5 bases). Trimming removed 3 bases from V and 0 bases from J, with 15 bases in between. Germline lookup yields CDR1 GTSNPN and CDR2 SVGIG (reference sequence). The CDR3 totals 16 residues. This CDR3 is CAWSARGRDSNQPQHF. The CDR3 coding sequence is TGTGCCTGGAGCGCCCGGGGGAGAGATAGCAATCAGCCCCAGCATTTT.

The V gene is TRBV4-2, the J gene TRBJ1-4; no reliable D call. Trimming left V 0 bases short and J 0 bases short, with 11 bases between. The germline gives CDR1 LGHNA, CDR2 YNFKEQ. The CDR3 consists of 17 residues. The CDR3 here is CASSQERQAATNEKLFF. The CDR3 DNA follows: TGTGCCAGCAGCCAAGAAAGGCAGGCCGCAACTAATGAAAAACTGTTTTTT.

The genes are TRBV28 and TRBJ2-1; 10 nucleotides match TRBD1. CDR3 length: 17 amino acids. The ends lost 3 bases at V and 4 bases at J; junction bases unmatched: 9. Germline-derived CDR1 and CDR2 are MDHEN and SYDVKM. The CDR3 coding sequence is TGTGCCAGCAGTTTGGGGAGACAGGGGGCCGAGTACAATGAGCAGTTCTTC. It is translated as CASSLGRQGAEYNEQFF.

The chain links TRBV30 to TRBJ1-5; 12 nucleotides align to TRBD1. The CDR3 spans 14 residues. V trimming: 4 bases; J trimming: 5 bases; junction bases outside the gene matches: 3. Germline-derived CDR1 and CDR2 are GTSNPN and SVGIG (reference sequence). CDR3 sequence reads: CAWMGQGADQPQHF. The CDR3 DNA reads as TGTGCCTGGATGGGACAGGGGGCCGATCAGCCCCAGCATTTT.